Sequencing of this T cell receptor (beta chain) was carried out in a study of blood T cells in healthy people across ages. Combining a sample-barcoded 5' primer with a J-beta primer mix, a second PCR ran for roughly 7 to 12 cycles. TCRdb analysed the 5' RACE reads with MiXCR anew, one entry per CDR3 protein. The profile shows over 1,500,000 distinct CDR3 sequences, approximately 40% of them singletons. The length of the CDR3 is 13 residues. Germline CDR1 is DFQATT and CDR2 is SNEGSKA (reference sequence). The V and J ends lost 5 bases and 6 bases, in that order; junction bases with no gene match: 8. This clonotype has a single count.

The chain has TRBV20-1 and TRBJ2-7; 9 bases line up with TRBD1. The sequenced sample consisted of blood. The sequence was obtained from a human donor in good health. The CDR3 DNA reads as TGCAGTGCTGGGCCGGGACAGGGTTCCGAGCAGTACTTC. It is translated as CSAGPGQGSEQYF.